This T cell receptor (beta chain) was found in a study of monozygotic twins with inflammatory bowel disease. Each CDR3 protein gets one entry in TCRdb, which reprocessed the 5' RACE reads and gives no DNA. The sample table sets out about 450,000 distinct CDR3 sequences. Study-wide results and limits: Clonotypes shared with others were fewer in IBD patients than in healthy twins, especially with disease activity. Healthy co-twins had higher TCRbeta inverse Simpson diversity than their IBD twins.

CDR1 is MDHEN, CDR2 SYDVKM, per germline. The CDR3 sequence is 14 residues long. A word on this clonotype: What it binds is not known.

The receptor comes from a human donor with ulcerative colitis or Crohn's disease, or a healthy co-twin of an affected twin (not recorded which). Sequenced material: blood. This chain connects TRBV28 to TRBJ2-3; TCRdb's assignment of TRBD2 cannot be checked, as there is no DNA. The CDR3: CASSPTGRTDTQYF. Complete variable domain (other parts from reference TRBV28 and TRBJ2-3): DVKVTQSSRYLVKRTGEKVFLECVQDMDHENMFWYRQDPGLGLRLIYFSYDVKMKEKGDIPEGYSVSREKKERFSLILESASTNQTSMYLCASSPTGRTDTQYFGPGTRLTVL.